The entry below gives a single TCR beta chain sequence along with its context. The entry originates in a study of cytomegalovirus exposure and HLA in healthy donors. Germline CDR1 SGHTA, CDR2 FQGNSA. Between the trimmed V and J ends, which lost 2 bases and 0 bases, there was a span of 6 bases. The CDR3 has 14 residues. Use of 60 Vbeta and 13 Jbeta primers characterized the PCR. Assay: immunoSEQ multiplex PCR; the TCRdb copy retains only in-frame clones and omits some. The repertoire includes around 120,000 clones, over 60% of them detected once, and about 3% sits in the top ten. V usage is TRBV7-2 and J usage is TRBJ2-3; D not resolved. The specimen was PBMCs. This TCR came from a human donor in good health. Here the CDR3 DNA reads TGTGCCAGCAGCTTACAGGAAAGCACAGATACGCAGTATTTT. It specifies CASSLQESTDTQYF.